Presented here are 16 T cell receptor beta chains from one specimen sequenced in a study of OX40 agonist ivuxolimab in advanced cancers. Library generation was performed with the immunoSEQ multiplex PCR assay. As stored in TCRdb, this immuneACCESS dataset retains in-frame rearrangements with V and J assigned. A fraction of the clones does not appear; measured against another copy, unresolved V genes explain less than half of the discrepancy, and the remainder lacks a known reason. The sample table holds about 59,000 clones, of which 83% were seen once. 0.7% of the sample lies in the top ten. Here the sequenced sample was CD4+ or CD8+ T cells sorted from blood, taken in a trial of the OX40 agonist ivuxolimab. Receptors originate from an adult with an advanced solid tumor such as melanoma, head and neck, liver or kidney cancer.

The chain uses TRBV10-1 and TRBJ2-4; D ambiguous. Germline CDR1 WNHNN, CDR2 SYGVQD (reference sequence). The V and J ends lost 2 bases and 7 bases respectively, with 9 bases between them. CDR3 size: 13 residues. Written as DNA, the CDR3 is TGCGCCAGCAGTGAGGGAGTCGGGAACATTCAGTACTTC. The encoded protein is CASSEGVGNIQYF.

V is TRBV9 and J is TRBJ1-2; D may be TRBD1 (5 bases). The CDR3 has 13 amino acids. Germline CDR1 SGDLS, CDR2 YYNGEE. Trimming cost V 4 bases and J 3 bases, with 10 bases left between them. CDR3 amino acids: CASSHGQHYGYTF. Here the CDR3 DNA reads TGTGCCAGCAGCCATGGACAACACTATGGCTACACCTTC.

The genes are TRBV20-1 and TRBJ1-4; D gene unclear. There are 11 residues in the CDR3. The V gene's germline CDR1 is DFQATT and CDR2 SNEGSKA (reference sequence). The ends were cut back, 7 bases at V and 3 bases at J, with 6 bases in the middle. The CDR3 loop is CSVGSNEKLFF. The CDR3 nucleotides read TGCAGTGTAGGCTCTAATGAAAAACTGTTTTTT.

The J gene is TRBJ2-7, the V gene TRBV5-1; 11 bases are shared with TRBD2. Germline trimming cut 5 bases from V and 0 bases from J; bases unmatched to any gene: 7. CDR3 length: 16 residues. The germline CDR1 and CDR2 sequences are SGHRS and YFSETQ. CDR3 sequence: CASRWTSGLSSYEQYF. Written as DNA, the CDR3 is TGCGCCAGCAGATGGACTAGCGGGCTGAGCTCCTACGAGCAGTACTTC.

The chain joins TRBV7-2 to TRBJ1-5; 8 bases fit TRBD1. Germline lookup yields CDR1 SGHTA and CDR2 FQGNSA. This CDR3 spans 15 amino acids. V lost 5 bases, J lost 6 bases, and 9 bases stayed unmatched. In nucleotides, the CDR3 is TGTGCCAGCAGCGTCGGGACAGGTCTGTTTCAGCCCCAGCATTTT. This codes for CASSVGTGLFQPQHF.

The V call is TRBV7-9, the J call TRBJ1-1, with TRBD1 identical over 7 bases. Germline-derived CDR1 and CDR2 are SEHNR and FQNEAQ (reference sequence). Trimming removed 0 bases from V and 11 bases from J; junction bases left unmatched: 9. This CDR3 has 14 residues. CDR3 nucleotide sequence: TGTGCCAGCAGCTTAGCCCCAGGGGGTCTTTGGGCTTTCTTT. This codes for CASSLAPGGLWAFF.

The chain links TRBV30 to TRBJ2-7; 10 bases match TRBD2. The V gene's germline CDR1 is GTSNPN and CDR2 SVGIG (reference sequence). J lost 1 base, V lost 2 bases, and 5 bases had no gene match. The CDR3 runs 15 residues. The chain's CDR3 is CAWSRAGGPSYEQYF. The CDR3 region has the DNA TGTGCCTGGAGTCGAGCGGGAGGGCCTTCCTACGAGCAGTACTTC.

The rearrangement joins TRBV7-8 to TRBJ2-7; D not certain. Looked up from germline, CDR1 is SGHVS and CDR2 is FQNEAQ. Between the trimmed V and J ends, which lost 5 bases and 0 bases, there was a span of 23 bases. This CDR3 region has 18 residues. CDR3 in DNA: TGTGCCAGCAGCCTCGCGGCAATCACATTCAGGAGCTCCTACGAGCAGTACTTC. Protein product: CASSLAAITFRSSYEQYF.

The table lists this clone with a few counts. The chain has TRBV4-1 and TRBJ1-5; the match to TRBD1 covers 10 bases. In germline, CDR1 is MGHRA, CDR2 YSYEKL. CDR3 length equals 15 residues. Losses at the gene ends were 4 bases for V and 7 bases for J; bases not matched to a gene: 7. The CDR3 nucleotides are TGCGCCAGCAGCCGCGGAGGACAGGGGGTGCAGCCCCAGCATTTT. This sequence encodes CASSRGGQGVQPQHF.

This sequence joins TRBV7-6 and TRBJ1-2; D may be TRBD1 (6 bases). Germline assignment: CDR1 SGHVS and CDR2 FNYEAQ. V lost 1 base, J lost 3 bases, and 6 bases lay in between. The CDR3 is 13 amino acids. CDR3 DNA: TGTGCCAGCAGCTTAGACAGGGACTATGGCTACACCTTC. This sequence encodes CASSLDRDYGYTF.

The chain joins TRBV25-1 to TRBJ1-4; no reliable D call. The CDR3 is 15 residues long. Per the germline V gene, CDR1 is MGHDK and CDR2 is SYGVNS. V dropped 0 bases and J dropped 5 bases, with 10 bases sitting between them. The CDR3 protein is CASSEYQVVNEKLFF. CDR3 nucleotide sequence: TGTGCCAGCAGTGAATATCAGGTGGTGAATGAAAAACTGTTTTTT.

In DNA, the CDR3 is TGTGCCAGCAGCCGGAGTTACGAGCAGTACTTC. Encoded protein: CASSRSYEQYF. The chain joins TRBV11-2 to TRBJ2-7; D is unresolved. This CDR3 has 11 amino acids. Germline V lookup: CDR1 SGHAT, CDR2 FQNNGV. Trimming removed 5 bases from V and 4 bases from J, with 6 bases in between.

V and J are TRBV29-1 and TRBJ2-1; a weak D match, TRBD2 (5 bases). Trimming shortened V by 7 bases and J by 0 bases, and 10 bases separated the two germline ends. Germline values: CDR1 SQVTM, CDR2 ANQGSEA. CDR3 length equals 13 residues. CDR3 loop: CSATGSSYNEQFF. As DNA, the CDR3 is TGCAGCGCAACGGGAAGCTCCTACAATGAGCAGTTCTTC.

V gene TRBV19 combines with J gene TRBJ1-3; the D is unclear. Looked up from germline, CDR1 is LNHDA and CDR2 is SQIVND (reference sequence). The V end lost 3 bases, the J end lost 2 bases, and 11 bases lay between the germline ends. CDR3 length: 15 amino acids. The CDR3 nucleotides are TGTGCCAGTAGTATGGAAGGTACGCCTGGAAACACCATATATTTT. Amino acids: CASSMEGTPGNTIYF.

This chain's CDR3 is CATSRVAGTDTQYF. The CDR3 DNA reads TGTGCCACCAGCAGAGTAGCGGGCACAGATACGCAGTATTTT. This chain links TRBV15 with TRBJ2-3; D possibly corresponds to TRBD2 (6 bases). V shed 1 base and J shed 1 base, with 6 bases lying between them. The CDR3 runs to 14 residues. Germline loops: CDR1 LNHNV, CDR2 YYDKDF (reference sequence).

The chain carries TRBV10-1 and TRBJ2-5, with TRBD2 matching over 8 bases. The junction had 6 bases not matched to a gene; V was cut back by 0 bases and J by 0 bases. Germline V gene sequence: CDR1 WNHNN, CDR2 SYGVQD (reference sequence). The CDR3 extends over 17 amino acids. Here the CDR3 DNA reads TGCGCCAGCAGTGAGTCTCTAGCGGGTGGGGACCAAGAGACCCAGTACTTC. The encoded protein is CASSESLAGGDQETQYF.